This TCR beta chain emerged from a study of metastatic and nonmetastatic thyroid tumors. In the study overall: Patients with malignant and benign thyroid disease provided blood and tumor or nodule tissue, whose repertoires were compared. Study results and limitations: Malignant tumors reportedly showed significantly higher TCR beta diversity than benign nodules in both blood and tumor.

This clone was counted many times. Its specificity is unknown. Through MiXCR, TCRdb re-clonotyped the PCR reads. Of 20,000 to 25,000 clones listed, about 12% are singletons. All patients were untreated before thyroid surgery. The sample taken for sequencing was blood. The TCR was taken from a female donor with papillary thyroid cancer or a benign thyroid nodule (not recorded which). Some clones in this sample may be carry-over from other donors' samples.

As DNA, the CDR3 is TGCGCCAGCAGCCCCTCAATATTCGGGGAAACTGAAGCTTTCTTT. Translated: CASSPSIFGETEAFF. This chain joins TRBV5-1 and TRBJ1-1, with D unresolved. This CDR3 spans 15 amino acids. Trimming pared 4 bases from V and 5 bases from J, leaving 18 bases between. Germline V lookup: CDR1 SGHRS, CDR2 YFSETQ.